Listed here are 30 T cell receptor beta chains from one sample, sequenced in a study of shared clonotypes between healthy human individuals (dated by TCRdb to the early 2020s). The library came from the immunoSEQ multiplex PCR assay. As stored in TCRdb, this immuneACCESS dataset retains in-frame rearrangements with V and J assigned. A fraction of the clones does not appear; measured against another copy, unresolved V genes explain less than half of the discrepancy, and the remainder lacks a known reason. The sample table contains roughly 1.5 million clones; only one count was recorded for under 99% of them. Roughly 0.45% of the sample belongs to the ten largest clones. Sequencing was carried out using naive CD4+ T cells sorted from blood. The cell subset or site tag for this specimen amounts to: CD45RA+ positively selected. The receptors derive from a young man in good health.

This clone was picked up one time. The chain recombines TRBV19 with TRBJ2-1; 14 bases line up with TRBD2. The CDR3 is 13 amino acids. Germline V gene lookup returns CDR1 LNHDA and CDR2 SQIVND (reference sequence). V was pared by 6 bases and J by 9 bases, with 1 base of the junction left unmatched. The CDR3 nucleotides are TGTGCCAGTAGGACTAGCGGGAGGGGTGAGCAGTTCTTC. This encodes CASRTSGRGEQFF.

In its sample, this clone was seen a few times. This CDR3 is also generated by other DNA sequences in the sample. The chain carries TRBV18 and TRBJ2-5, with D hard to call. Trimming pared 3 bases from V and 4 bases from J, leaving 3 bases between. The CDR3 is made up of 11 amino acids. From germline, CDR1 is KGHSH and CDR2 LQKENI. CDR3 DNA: TGTGCCAGCTCACCCGGAGAGACCCAGTACTTC. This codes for CASSPGETQYF.

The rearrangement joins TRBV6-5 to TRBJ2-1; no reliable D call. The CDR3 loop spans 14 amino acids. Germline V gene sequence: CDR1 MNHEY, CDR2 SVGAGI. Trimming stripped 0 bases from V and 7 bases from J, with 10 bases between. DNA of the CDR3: TGTGCCAGCAGTTACTCTTTGGTGGAGAATGAGCAGTTCTTC. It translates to CASSYSLVENEQFF.

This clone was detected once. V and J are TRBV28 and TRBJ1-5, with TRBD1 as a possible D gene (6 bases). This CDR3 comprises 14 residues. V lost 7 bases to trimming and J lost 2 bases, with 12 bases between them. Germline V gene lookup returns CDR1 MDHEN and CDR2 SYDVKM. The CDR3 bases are TGTGCCAGCACCAATAACAGGGGCAATCAGCCCCAGCATTTT. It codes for CASTNNRGNQPQHF.

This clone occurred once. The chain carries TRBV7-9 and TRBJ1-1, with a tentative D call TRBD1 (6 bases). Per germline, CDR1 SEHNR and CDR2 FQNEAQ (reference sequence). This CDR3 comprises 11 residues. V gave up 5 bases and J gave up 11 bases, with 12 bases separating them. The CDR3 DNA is TGTGCCAGCAGCACAGGGTTGGCGGCTTTCTTT. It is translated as CASSTGLAAFF.

In DNA, the CDR3 is TGTGCCAGCAGCTTATGGGTTCAGGGGGGCTTCTCTGGGGCCAACGTCCTGACTTTC. Its protein product is CASSLWVQGGFSGANVLTF. The V and J genes are TRBV7-8 and TRBJ2-6; tentative D call: TRBD1 (7 bases). Germline V lookup: CDR1 SGHVS, CDR2 FQNEAQ. The CDR3 is made up of 19 amino acids. V lost 2 bases, J lost 0 bases, and 17 bases lay in between.

The CDR3 coding sequence is TGTGCCAGCAGTTCTTTGGGGAGGACGGGCGAGCAGTACTTC. Encoded protein: CASSSLGRTGEQYF. This chain joins TRBV6-5 and TRBJ2-7, with D tentatively TRBD2 (6 bases). The CDR3 runs 14 residues. Germline CDR1 is MNHEY and CDR2 is SVGAGI. V was shortened by 4 bases and J by 6 bases, with 16 bases between the two germline ends.

In nucleotides, the CDR3 is TGTGCCAGCCGTAACAGCGTTACCGACTACGAGCAGTACTTC. It specifies CASRNSVTDYEQYF. The chain uses TRBV6-1 and TRBJ2-7, with D uncertain. Germline V gene sequence: CDR1 MNHNS, CDR2 SASEGT. With 8 bases removed from V and 3 bases from J, the gap between germline ends came to 17 bases. This CDR3 region has 14 residues.

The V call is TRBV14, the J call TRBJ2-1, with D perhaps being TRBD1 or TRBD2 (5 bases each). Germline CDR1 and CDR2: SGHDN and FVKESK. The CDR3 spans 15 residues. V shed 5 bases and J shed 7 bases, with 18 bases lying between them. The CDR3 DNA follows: TGTGCCAGCAGCAAAACCGGGACGGTGGGAAATGAGCAGTTCTTC. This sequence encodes CASSKTGTVGNEQFF.

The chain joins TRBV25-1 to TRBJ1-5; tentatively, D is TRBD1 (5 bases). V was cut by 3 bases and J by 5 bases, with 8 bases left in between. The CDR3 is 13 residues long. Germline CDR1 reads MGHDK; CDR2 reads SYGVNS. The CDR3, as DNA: TGTGCCAGCAGTGACGCGGGGGATCAGCCCCAGCATTTT. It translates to CASSDAGDQPQHF.

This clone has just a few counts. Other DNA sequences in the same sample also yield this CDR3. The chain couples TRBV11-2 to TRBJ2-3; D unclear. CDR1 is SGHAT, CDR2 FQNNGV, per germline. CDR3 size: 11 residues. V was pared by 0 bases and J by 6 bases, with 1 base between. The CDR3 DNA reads TGTGCCAGCAGCTTAGAGGATACGCAGTATTTT. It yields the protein CASSLEDTQYF.

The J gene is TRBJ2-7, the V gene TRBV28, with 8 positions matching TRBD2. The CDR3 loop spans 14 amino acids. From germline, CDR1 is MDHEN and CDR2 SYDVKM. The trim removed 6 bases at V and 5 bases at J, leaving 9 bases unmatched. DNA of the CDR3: TGTGCCAGCAGGGAAAGCGGGAGACGGAACGAGCAGTACTTC. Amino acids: CASRESGRRNEQYF. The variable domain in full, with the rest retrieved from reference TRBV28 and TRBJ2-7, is DVKVTQSSRYLVKRTGEKVFLECVQDMDHENMFWYRQDPGLGLRLIYFSYDVKMKEKGDIPEGYSVSREKKERFSLILESASTNQTSMYLCASRESGRRNEQYFGPGTRLTVT.

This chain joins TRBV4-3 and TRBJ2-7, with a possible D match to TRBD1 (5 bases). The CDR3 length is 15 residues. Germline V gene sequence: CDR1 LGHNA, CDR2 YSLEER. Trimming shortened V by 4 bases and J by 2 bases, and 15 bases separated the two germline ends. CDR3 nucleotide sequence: TGCGCCAGCAGCCTCTATAGGACAACTCCCTACGAGCAGTACTTC. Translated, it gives CASSLYRTTPYEQYF.

Written as DNA, the CDR3 is TGCGCCAGCAGCAAGGACAGGAGCTCTGGGGCCAACGTCCTGACTTTC. This encodes CASSKDRSSGANVLTF. This chain connects TRBV5-1 to TRBJ2-6, with 7 bases matching TRBD1. Germline assignment: CDR1 SGHRS and CDR2 YFSETQ. J gave up 0 bases and V 4 bases, and 4 bases lay outside the gene matches. The CDR3 is 16 residues long. The full variable domain, with the rest looked up from reference TRBV5-1 and TRBJ2-6, is KAGVTQTPRYLIKTRGQQVTLSCSPISGHRSVSWYQQTPGQGLQFLFEYFSETQRNKGNFPGRFSGRQFSNSRSEMNVSTLELGDSALYLCASSKDRSSGANVLTFGAGSRLTVL.

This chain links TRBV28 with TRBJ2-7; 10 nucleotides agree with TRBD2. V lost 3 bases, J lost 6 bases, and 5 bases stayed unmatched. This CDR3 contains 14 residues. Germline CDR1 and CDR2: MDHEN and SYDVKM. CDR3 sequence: CASSLSGRAIEQYF. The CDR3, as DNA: TGTGCCAGCAGTTTGAGCGGGAGGGCCATCGAGCAGTACTTC.

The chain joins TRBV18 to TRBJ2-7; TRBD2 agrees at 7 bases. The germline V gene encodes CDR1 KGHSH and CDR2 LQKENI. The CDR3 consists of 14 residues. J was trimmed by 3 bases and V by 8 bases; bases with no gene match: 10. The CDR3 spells CASRQSGTDYEQYF. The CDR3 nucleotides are TGTGCCAGCCGACAAAGCGGGACCGACTACGAGCAGTACTTC.

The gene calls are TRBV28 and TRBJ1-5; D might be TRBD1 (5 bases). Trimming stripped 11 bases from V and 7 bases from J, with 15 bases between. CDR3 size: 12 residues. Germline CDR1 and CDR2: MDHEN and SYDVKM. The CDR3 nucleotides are TGTGCCTCAGACCCAGGGAGCCAGCCCCAGCATTTT. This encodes CASDPGSQPQHF.

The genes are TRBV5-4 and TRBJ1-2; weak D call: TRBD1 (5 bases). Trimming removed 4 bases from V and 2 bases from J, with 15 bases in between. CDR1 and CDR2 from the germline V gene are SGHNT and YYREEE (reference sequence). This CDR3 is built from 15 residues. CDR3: CASSPGTATNYGYTF. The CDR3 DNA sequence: TGTGCCAGCAGCCCCGGGACGGCTACCAACTATGGCTACACCTTC.

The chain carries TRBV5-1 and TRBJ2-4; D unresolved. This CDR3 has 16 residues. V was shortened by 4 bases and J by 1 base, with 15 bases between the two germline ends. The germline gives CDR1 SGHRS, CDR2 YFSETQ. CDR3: CASSPDPLGAKNIQYF. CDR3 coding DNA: TGCGCCAGCAGCCCCGACCCCCTCGGGGCCAAAAACATTCAGTACTTC.

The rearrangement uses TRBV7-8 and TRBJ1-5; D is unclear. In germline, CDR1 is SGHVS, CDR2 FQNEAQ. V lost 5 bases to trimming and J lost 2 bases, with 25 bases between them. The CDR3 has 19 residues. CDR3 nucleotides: TGTGCCAGCAGCCTTAGCGCGTCACAGCACCCTGGTGGCAATCAGCCCCAGCATTTT. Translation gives CASSLSASQHPGGNQPQHF.

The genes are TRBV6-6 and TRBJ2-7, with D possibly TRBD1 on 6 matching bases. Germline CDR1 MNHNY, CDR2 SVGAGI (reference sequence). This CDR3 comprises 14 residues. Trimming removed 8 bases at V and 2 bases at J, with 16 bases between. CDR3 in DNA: TGTGCCAGCGCCTTGGCCTCAGGGGCCTACGAGCAGTACTTC. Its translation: CASALASGAYEQYF.

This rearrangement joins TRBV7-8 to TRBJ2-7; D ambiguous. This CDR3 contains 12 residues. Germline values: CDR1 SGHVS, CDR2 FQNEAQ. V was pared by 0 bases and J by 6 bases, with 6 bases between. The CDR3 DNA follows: TGTGCCAGCAGCTTAGCTGTTGGCGAGCAGTACTTC. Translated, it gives CASSLAVGEQYF.

The DNA of the CDR3 is TGTGCCAGCAGCTCCAACCTTCGACTAGCAGACTCCTACAATGAGCAGTTCTTC. Translating it yields CASSSNLRLADSYNEQFF. V is TRBV7-3 and J is TRBJ2-1; 7 positions agree with TRBD2. Germline V gene sequence: CDR1 SGHTA, CDR2 FQGTGA. The CDR3 contains 18 residues. The junction had 12 bases not matched to a gene; V was cut back by 4 bases and J by 0 bases.

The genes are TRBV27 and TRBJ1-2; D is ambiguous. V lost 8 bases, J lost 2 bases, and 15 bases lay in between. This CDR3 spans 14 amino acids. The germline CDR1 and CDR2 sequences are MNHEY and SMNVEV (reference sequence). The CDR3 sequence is CASRKFGVNYGYTF. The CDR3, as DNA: TGTGCCAGCCGCAAGTTTGGGGTGAACTATGGCTACACCTTC.

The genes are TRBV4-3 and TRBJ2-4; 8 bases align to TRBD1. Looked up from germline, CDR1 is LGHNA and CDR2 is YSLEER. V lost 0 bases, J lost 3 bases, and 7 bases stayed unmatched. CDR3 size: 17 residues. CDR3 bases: TGCGCCAGCAGCCAAGATCAAGTCGGGACAGGCAAAAACATTCAGTACTTC. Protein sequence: CASSQDQVGTGKNIQYF.

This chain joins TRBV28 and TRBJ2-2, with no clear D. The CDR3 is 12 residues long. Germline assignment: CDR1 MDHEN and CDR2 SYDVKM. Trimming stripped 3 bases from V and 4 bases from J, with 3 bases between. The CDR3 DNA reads TGTGCCAGCAGTTTGACCACCGGGGAGCTGTTTTTT. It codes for CASSLTTGELFF.

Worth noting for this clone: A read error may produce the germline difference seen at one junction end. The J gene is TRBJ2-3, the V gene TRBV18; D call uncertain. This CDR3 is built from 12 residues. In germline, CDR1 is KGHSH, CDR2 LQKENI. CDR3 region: CASSTPTDTQYF. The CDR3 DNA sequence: TGTGCCAGCTCAACACCCACAGATACGCAGTATTTT.

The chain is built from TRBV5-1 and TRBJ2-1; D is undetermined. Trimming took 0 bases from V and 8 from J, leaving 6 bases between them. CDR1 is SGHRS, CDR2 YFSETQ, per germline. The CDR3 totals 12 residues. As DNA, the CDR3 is TGCGCCAGCAGCTTGGGGCTGCATGAGCAGTTCTTC. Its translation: CASSLGLHEQFF. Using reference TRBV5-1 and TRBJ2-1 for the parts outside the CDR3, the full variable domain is KAGVTQTPRYLIKTRGQQVTLSCSPISGHRSVSWYQQTPGQGLQFLFEYFSETQRNKGNFPGRFSGRQFSNSRSEMNVSTLELGDSALYLCASSLGLHEQFFGPGTRLTVL.

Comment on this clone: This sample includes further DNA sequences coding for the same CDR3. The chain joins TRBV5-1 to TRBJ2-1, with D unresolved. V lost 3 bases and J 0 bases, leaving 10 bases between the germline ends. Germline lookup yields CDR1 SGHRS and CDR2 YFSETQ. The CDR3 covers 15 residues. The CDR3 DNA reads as TGCGCCAGCAGCTCGGACCCGAGCTCCTACAATGAGCAGTTCTTC. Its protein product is CASSSDPSSYNEQFF.

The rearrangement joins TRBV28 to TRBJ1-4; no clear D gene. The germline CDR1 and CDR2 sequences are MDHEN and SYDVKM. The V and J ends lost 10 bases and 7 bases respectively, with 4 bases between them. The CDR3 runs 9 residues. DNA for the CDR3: TGTGCCATTCCTGAAAAACTGTTTTTT. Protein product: CAIPEKLFF.